Listed below are T cell receptor beta chains from one sample, sequenced in a study of blood T cell repertoires in COVID-19. Libraries were prepared by immunoSEQ multiplex PCR; TCRdb keeps only in-frame clonotypes and omits some of them. Of some 240,000 clones in the sample, 84% were seen once. Material for sequencing was peripheral blood. These receptors were obtained from a woman aged 40 to 50 who had recovered from COVID-19. The CDR3 runs from the conserved cysteine through the conserved F or W. The D gene is left open where the match is weak. Only some rows state a clone size, as once, few, many or a class for expanded clones.

len: 12
abundance: .
d_gene: TRBD1
j_gene: TRBJ1-2
v_gene: TRBV11-2
CDR3nt: TGTGCCAGCAGCACCGGACAGGGGCCAGCGTCCTTC
CDR3aa: CASSTGQGPASF

len: 15
abundance: .
d_gene: .
j_gene: TRBJ1-5
v_gene: TRBV15
CDR3nt: TGTGCCACCAGCAGAGATCGAGGTAGCAATCAGCCCCAGCATTTT
CDR3aa: CATSRDRGSNQPQHF

len: 17
abundance: .
d_gene: TRBD1
j_gene: TRBJ2-3
v_gene: TRBV11-3
CDR3nt: TGTGCCAGCAGCGGGGCCGGGACAGGTACTAGCACAGATACGCAGTATTTT
CDR3aa: CASSGAGTGTSTDTQYF

len: 14
abundance: .
d_gene: .
j_gene: TRBJ2-3
v_gene: TRBV19
CDR3nt: TGTGCCAGTAGTATCAGCAGGGCTACAGATACGCAGTATTTT
CDR3aa: CASSISRATDTQYF

len: 13
abundance: .
d_gene: .
j_gene: TRBJ2-7
v_gene: TRBV5-1
CDR3nt: TGCGCCAGCAGCCAGGGCCCTTCCTACGAGCAGTACTTC
CDR3aa: CASSQGPSYEQYF

len: 16
abundance: .
d_gene: TRBD1
j_gene: TRBJ1-3
v_gene: TRBV7-6
CDR3nt: TGTGCCAGCAGCTTGAGACAGGGCGCCTCTGGAAACACCATATATTTT
CDR3aa: CASSLRQGASGNTIYF

len: 12
abundance: once
d_gene: .
j_gene: TRBJ1-1
v_gene: TRBV12-3/TRBV12-4
CDR3nt: TGTGCCAGCAGTTTGGCGGAAGGCCGGGCTTTCTTT
CDR3aa: CASSLAEGRAFF

len: 14
abundance: .
d_gene: .
j_gene: TRBJ1-2
v_gene: TRBV3-1/TRBV3-2
CDR3nt: TGTGCCAGCAGCCAAGTAGCATCAGGGTATGGCTACACCTTC
CDR3aa: CASSQVASGYGYTF

len: 14
abundance: .
d_gene: TRBD2
j_gene: TRBJ2-3
v_gene: TRBV7-3
CDR3nt: TGTGCCAGCAGCCCACTAGCGGGGGCTGATACGCAGTATTTT
CDR3aa: CASSPLAGADTQYF

len: 15
abundance: .
d_gene: TRBD2
j_gene: TRBJ2-3
v_gene: TRBV11-3
CDR3nt: TGTGCCAGCAGCTTGGGGCGGGGGAAGGCAGATACGCAGTATTTT
CDR3aa: CASSLGRGKADTQYF

len: 14
abundance: .
d_gene: TRBD2
j_gene: TRBJ2-6
v_gene: TRBV29-1
CDR3nt: TGCAGCGTTTTGGGGGGGAATGGGGCCAACGTCCTGACTTTC
CDR3aa: CSVLGGNGANVLTF

len: 16
abundance: .
d_gene: TRBD1
j_gene: TRBJ1-6
v_gene: TRBV2
CDR3nt: TGTGCCAGCAGTTTGGACAGGTCCTTGTCGTTATCACCCCTCCACTTT
CDR3aa: CASSLDRSLSLSPLHF

len: 15
abundance: once
d_gene: TRBD2
j_gene: TRBJ2-1
v_gene: TRBV9
CDR3nt: TGTGCCAGCAGCCCGGGACTAGCGGACTACAATGAGCAGTTCTTC
CDR3aa: CASSPGLADYNEQFF

len: 13
abundance: .
d_gene: .
j_gene: TRBJ2-7
v_gene: TRBV6-4
CDR3nt: TGTGCCAGCAGTACCGGAGTGGGTTACGAGCAGTACTTC
CDR3aa: CASSTGVGYEQYF

len: 13
abundance: .
d_gene: TRBD2
j_gene: TRBJ2-7
v_gene: TRBV3-1/TRBV3-2
CDR3nt: TGTGCCACCAGGACTAGCGGGGAATACGAGCAGTACTTC
CDR3aa: CATRTSGEYEQYF

len: 16
abundance: .
d_gene: TRBD1
j_gene: TRBJ2-3
v_gene: TRBV5-1
CDR3nt: TGCGCCAGCAGCTTGGAAGGGACAGGGGGAATGGATACGCAGTATTTT
CDR3aa: CASSLEGTGGMDTQYF

len: 17
abundance: .
d_gene: TRBD2
j_gene: TRBJ2-3
v_gene: TRBV6-2/TRBV6-3
CDR3nt: TGTGCCAGCAGCTGGAAGCAACTAGCGGGGGGGCTCCGTACGCAGTATTTT
CDR3aa: CASSWKQLAGGLRTQYF

len: 13
abundance: .
d_gene: TRBD1
j_gene: TRBJ1-6
v_gene: TRBV10-3
CDR3nt: TGTGCCATCACGGGACAGTATAATTCACCCCTCCACTTT
CDR3aa: CAITGQYNSPLHF

len: 15
abundance: once
d_gene: .
j_gene: TRBJ2-7
v_gene: TRBV5-6
CDR3nt: TGTGCCAGCAGCTTGTTTGGCGGGGGCATCTACGAGCAGTACTTC
CDR3aa: CASSLFGGGIYEQYF

len: 14
abundance: .
d_gene: TRBD1
j_gene: TRBJ1-6
v_gene: TRBV5-1
CDR3nt: TGCGCCAGCAGCTGGGGACAGACGGATTCACCCCTCCACTTT
CDR3aa: CASSWGQTDSPLHF

len: 13
abundance: .
d_gene: TRBD1
j_gene: TRBJ1-4
v_gene: TRBV5-4
CDR3nt: TGTGCCAGCAGCTTCGGGGACAGAGAAAAACTGTTTTTT
CDR3aa: CASSFGDREKLFF

len: 15
abundance: .
d_gene: .
j_gene: TRBJ2-1
v_gene: TRBV5-1
CDR3nt: TGCGCCAGCTCCGAGGGAATCTCGACCTACAATGAGCAGTTCTTC
CDR3aa: CASSEGISTYNEQFF

len: 15
abundance: .
d_gene: .
j_gene: TRBJ1-6
v_gene: TRBV15
CDR3nt: TGTGCCACCAGCAGAGATCGGCGGGAGGGTTCACCCCTCCACTTT
CDR3aa: CATSRDRREGSPLHF

len: 16
abundance: .
d_gene: .
j_gene: TRBJ1-6
v_gene: TRBV5-1
CDR3nt: TGCGCCAGCAGCTTACGGACCCAGGGAGGCCATTCACCCCTCCACTTT
CDR3aa: CASSLRTQGGHSPLHF

len: 16
abundance: .
d_gene: TRBD2
j_gene: TRBJ2-5
v_gene: TRBV19
CDR3nt: TGTGCCAGTAGACCCGACCATAGCGGGGGACGGGAGACCCAGTACTTC
CDR3aa: CASRPDHSGGRETQYF

len: 15
abundance: .
d_gene: .
j_gene: TRBJ1-5
v_gene: TRBV11-3
CDR3nt: TGTGCCAGCAGCTCCGCGGGGAATAGCAATCAGCCCCAGCATTTT
CDR3aa: CASSSAGNSNQPQHF

len: 17
abundance: .
d_gene: TRBD1
j_gene: TRBJ2-5
v_gene: TRBV11-3
CDR3nt: TGTGCCAGCAGCCCTTTCCGGGACAGGGGGTACCAAGAGACCCAGTACTTC
CDR3aa: CASSPFRDRGYQETQYF

len: 15
abundance: .
d_gene: .
j_gene: TRBJ1-1
v_gene: TRBV7-3
CDR3nt: TGTGCCAGCAGCTTATATTATGTCCGGAACACTGAAGCTTTCTTT
CDR3aa: CASSLYYVRNTEAFF

len: 14
abundance: few
d_gene: .
j_gene: TRBJ2-7
v_gene: TRBV19
CDR3nt: TGTGCCAGTAGTAGACAACCGGACAGCTACGAGCAGTACTTC
CDR3aa: CASSRQPDSYEQYF

len: 16
abundance: .
d_gene: .
j_gene: TRBJ1-2
v_gene: TRBV27
CDR3nt: TGTGCCAGCAGTGGCTCAGGGCGGTTTATTAACTATGGCTACACCTTC
CDR3aa: CASSGSGRFINYGYTF

len: 16
abundance: .
d_gene: .
j_gene: TRBJ1-6
v_gene: TRBV5-5
CDR3nt: TGTGCCAGCAGCTTGGCCCCCCCGGCGAACGGGTCACCCCTCCACTTT
CDR3aa: CASSLAPPANGSPLHF

len: 16
abundance: .
d_gene: TRBD2
j_gene: TRBJ2-7
v_gene: TRBV15
CDR3nt: TGTGCCACCAGCAGAGACCTAACTAGCGGTGGGTACGAGCAGTACTTC
CDR3aa: CATSRDLTSGGYEQYF

len: 14
abundance: .
d_gene: .
j_gene: TRBJ1-2
v_gene: TRBV11-2
CDR3nt: TGTGCCAGCAGTCTATTTCTCCGAAACTATGGCTACACCTTC
CDR3aa: CASSLFLRNYGYTF

len: 15
abundance: .
d_gene: TRBD1
j_gene: TRBJ1-1
v_gene: TRBV5-1
CDR3nt: TGCGCCAGCAGCCCCGACAGGGCAGGACACACTGAAGCTTTCTTT
CDR3aa: CASSPDRAGHTEAFF

len: 13
abundance: few
d_gene: .
j_gene: TRBJ1-6
v_gene: TRBV2
CDR3nt: TGTGCCAGCAGCCCCGATCGGAATTCACCCCTCCACTTT
CDR3aa: CASSPDRNSPLHF

len: 14
abundance: .
d_gene: .
j_gene: TRBJ1-5
v_gene: TRBV7-9
CDR3nt: TGTGCCAGCAGCCACAGCAATAGCAATCAGCCCCAGCATTTT
CDR3aa: CASSHSNSNQPQHF

len: 15
abundance: .
d_gene: .
j_gene: TRBJ2-2
v_gene: TRBV7-2
CDR3nt: TGTGCCAGCAGATTCGACAGAACGAACACCGGGGAGCTGTTTTTT
CDR3aa: CASRFDRTNTGELFF

len: 16
abundance: .
d_gene: TRBD2
j_gene: TRBJ2-7
v_gene: TRBV11-2
CDR3nt: TGTGCCAGCAGCTTAGATTCCAGCGGGGCCGGCTACGAGCAGTACTTC
CDR3aa: CASSLDSSGAGYEQYF

len: 14
abundance: .
d_gene: TRBD2
j_gene: TRBJ2-5
v_gene: TRBV29-1
CDR3nt: TGCAGCGTTGACGGGCCCGGGGGGGGAGAGACCCAGTACTTC
CDR3aa: CSVDGPGGGETQYF

len: 15
abundance: few
d_gene: .
j_gene: TRBJ2-1
v_gene: TRBV6-4
CDR3nt: TGTGCCAGCAGTCCCGCCTCGGACAGTGCTAATGAGCAGTTCTTC
CDR3aa: CASSPASDSANEQFF

len: 16
abundance: .
d_gene: .
j_gene: TRBJ1-2
v_gene: TRBV2
CDR3nt: TGTGCCAGCAGTGAAAGTGTGGGGCTAACCTCGGGTGGCTACACCTTC
CDR3aa: CASSESVGLTSGGYTF

len: 12
abundance: .
d_gene: .
j_gene: TRBJ1-2
v_gene: TRBV5-5
CDR3nt: TGTGCCAGCAGCTTGGTATTACAGGGTATTACCTTC
CDR3aa: CASSLVLQGITF

len: 16
abundance: once
d_gene: TRBD1
j_gene: TRBJ2-3
v_gene: TRBV25-1
CDR3nt: TGTGCCAGCAGTGATACGCCGGGACAGGGCAAAGATACGCAGTATTTT
CDR3aa: CASSDTPGQGKDTQYF

len: 16
abundance: .
d_gene: .
j_gene: TRBJ2-5
v_gene: TRBV3-1/TRBV3-2
CDR3nt: TGTGCCAGCAGCCTCCACGGTAGCGGCTCAGAGGGGACCCAGTACTTC
CDR3aa: CASSLHGSGSEGTQYF

len: 14
abundance: .
d_gene: TRBD2
j_gene: TRBJ2-5
v_gene: TRBV7-3
CDR3nt: TGTGCCAGCAGCCGTAGCGGGGTCCAAGAGACCCAGTACTTC
CDR3aa: CASSRSGVQETQYF

len: 12
abundance: .
d_gene: TRBD1
j_gene: TRBJ1-1
v_gene: TRBV29-1
CDR3nt: TGCAGCGTGGCAGGGGGCGGCACTGAAGCTTTCTTT
CDR3aa: CSVAGGGTEAFF

len: 14
abundance: .
d_gene: TRBD1
j_gene: TRBJ2-4
v_gene: TRBV5-1
CDR3nt: TGCGCCAGCAGCTTCAGGGGGTCCAAAAACATTCAGTACTTC
CDR3aa: CASSFRGSKNIQYF

len: 14
abundance: .
d_gene: .
j_gene: TRBJ1-1
v_gene: TRBV7-2
CDR3nt: TGTGCCAGCAGATATAAGCCGGGGAACACTGAAGCTTTCTTT
CDR3aa: CASRYKPGNTEAFF

len: 12
abundance: .
d_gene: .
j_gene: TRBJ2-5
v_gene: TRBV11-2
CDR3nt: TGTGCCAGCAGCTCCGCGGGCGAGACCCAGTACTTC
CDR3aa: CASSSAGETQYF

len: 12
abundance: .
d_gene: .
j_gene: TRBJ1-1
v_gene: TRBV4-2
CDR3nt: TGTGCCAGCAGCCAAGTCGATCGGGGAGCTTTCTTT
CDR3aa: CASSQVDRGAFF

len: 14
abundance: .
d_gene: .
j_gene: TRBJ2-7
v_gene: TRBV7-2
CDR3nt: TGTGCCAGCAGCTTAGCGGGGGGGCCTTACGAGCAGTACTTC
CDR3aa: CASSLAGGPYEQYF

len: 14
abundance: few
d_gene: .
j_gene: TRBJ2-3
v_gene: TRBV2
CDR3nt: TGTGCCAGCAGTGACTTGCTATCCACAGATACGCAGTATTTT
CDR3aa: CASSDLLSTDTQYF

len: 13
abundance: .
d_gene: .
j_gene: TRBJ2-7
v_gene: TRBV12-3/TRBV12-4
CDR3nt: TGTGCCAGCAGTTTCTTCAGCTCCTACGAGCAGTACTTC
CDR3aa: CASSFFSSYEQYF

len: 14
abundance: few
d_gene: TRBD1
j_gene: TRBJ1-1
v_gene: TRBV4-1
CDR3nt: TGCGCCAGCAGCCAGAGTACCAGGGGGACTGAAGCTTTCTTT
CDR3aa: CASSQSTRGTEAFF